The subject of this entry is one T cell receptor beta chain. What it recognizes is unknown. Per germline, CDR1 KGHDR and CDR2 SFDVKD. CDR3 length: 13 residues. Trimming took 8 bases from V and 3 from J, leaving 11 bases between them. The record originates from a study of CD8 T cells in Susac syndrome. Study results and caveats: The relatively small number of individuals in the TCR sequencing and HLA analysis was acknowledged by the study.

The recently defined diagnostic criteria for definite or probable disease were met by the Susac syndrome patients. After extraction with the RNeasy kit, roughly 0.5 to 1 ug of the RNA was reverse transcribed using random hexamers. Using its own MiXCR run on the immunoSEQ multiplex PCR reads, TCRdb lists one record per CDR3 protein. This sample carries approximately 190,000 distinct CDR3 sequences, 90% to 97% of them seen once, and the ten largest clones take around 0.092%. The sequenced sample was CD4+ T cells from PBMCs. The sequence was collected from a human donor with Susac syndrome. The chain links TRBV24-1 to TRBJ2-3, with D possibly matching TRBD1 (5 bases). The chain's CDR3 is CATKGPGTDTQYF. The DNA for the CDR3 is TGTGCCACCAAAGGGCCAGGGACAGATACGCAGTATTTT.